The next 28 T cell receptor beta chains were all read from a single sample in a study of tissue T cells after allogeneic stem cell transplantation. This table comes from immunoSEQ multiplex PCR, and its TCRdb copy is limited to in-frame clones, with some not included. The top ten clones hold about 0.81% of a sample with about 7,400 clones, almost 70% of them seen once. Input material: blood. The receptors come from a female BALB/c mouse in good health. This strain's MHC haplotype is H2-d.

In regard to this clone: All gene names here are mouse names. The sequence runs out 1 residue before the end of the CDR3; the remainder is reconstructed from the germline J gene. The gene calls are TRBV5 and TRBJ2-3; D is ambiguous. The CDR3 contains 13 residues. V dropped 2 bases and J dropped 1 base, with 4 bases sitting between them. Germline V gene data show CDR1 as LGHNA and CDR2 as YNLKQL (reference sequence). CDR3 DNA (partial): TGTGCCAGCAGCCAACAGGGTGCAGAAACGCTGTAT. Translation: CASSQQGAETLY. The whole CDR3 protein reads CASSQQGAETLYF.

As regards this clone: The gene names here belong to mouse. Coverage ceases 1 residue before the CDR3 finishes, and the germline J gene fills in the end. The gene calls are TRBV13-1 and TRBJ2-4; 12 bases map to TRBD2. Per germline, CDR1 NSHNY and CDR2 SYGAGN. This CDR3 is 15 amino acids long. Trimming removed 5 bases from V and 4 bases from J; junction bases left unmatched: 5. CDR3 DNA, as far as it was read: TGTGCCAGCAGGGCCGGGACTGGGGGGAAAAACACCTTGTAC. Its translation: CASRAGTGGKNTLY. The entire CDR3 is CASRAGTGGKNTLYF.

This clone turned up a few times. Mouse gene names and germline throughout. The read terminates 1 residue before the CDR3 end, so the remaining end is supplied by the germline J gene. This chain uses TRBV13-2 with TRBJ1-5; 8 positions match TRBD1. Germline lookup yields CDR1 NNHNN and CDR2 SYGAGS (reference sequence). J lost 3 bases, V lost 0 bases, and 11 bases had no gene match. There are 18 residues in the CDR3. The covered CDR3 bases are TGTGCCAGCGGTGATGCGCTGGACAGGGATATCGGCAACCAGGCTCCGCTT. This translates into CASGDALDRDIGNQAPL. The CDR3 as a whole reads CASGDALDRDIGNQAPLF.

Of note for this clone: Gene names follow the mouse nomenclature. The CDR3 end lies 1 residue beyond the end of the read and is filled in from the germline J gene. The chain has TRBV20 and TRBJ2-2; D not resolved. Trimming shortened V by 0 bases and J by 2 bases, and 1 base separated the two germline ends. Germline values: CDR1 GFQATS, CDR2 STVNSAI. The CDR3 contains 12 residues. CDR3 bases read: TGTGGTGCTAGGGAGAACACCGGGCAGCTCTAC. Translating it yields CGARENTGQLY. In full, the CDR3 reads CGARENTGQLYF.

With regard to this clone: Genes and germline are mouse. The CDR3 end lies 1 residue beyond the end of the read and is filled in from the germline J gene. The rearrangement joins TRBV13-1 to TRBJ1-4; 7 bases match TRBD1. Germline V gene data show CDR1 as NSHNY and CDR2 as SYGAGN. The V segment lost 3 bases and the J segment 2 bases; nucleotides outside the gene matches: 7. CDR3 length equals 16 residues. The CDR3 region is CASSGGQPSSNERLFF. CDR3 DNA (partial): TGTGCCAGCAGTGGGGGACAGCCCTCCTCCAACGAAAGATTATTT.

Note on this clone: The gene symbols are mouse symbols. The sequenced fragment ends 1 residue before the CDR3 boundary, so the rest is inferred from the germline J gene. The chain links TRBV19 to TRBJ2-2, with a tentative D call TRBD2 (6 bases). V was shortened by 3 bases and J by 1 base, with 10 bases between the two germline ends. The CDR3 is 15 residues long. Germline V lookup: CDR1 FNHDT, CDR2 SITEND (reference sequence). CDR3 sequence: CASSRPGENTGQLYF. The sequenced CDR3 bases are TGTGCCAGCAGTAGGCCTGGGGAAAACACCGGGCAGCTCTAC.

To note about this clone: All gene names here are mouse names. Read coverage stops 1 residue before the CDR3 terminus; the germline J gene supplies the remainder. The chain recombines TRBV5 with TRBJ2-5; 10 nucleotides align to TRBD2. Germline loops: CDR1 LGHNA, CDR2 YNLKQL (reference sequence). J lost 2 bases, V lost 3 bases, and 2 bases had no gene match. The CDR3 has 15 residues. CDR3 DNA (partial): TGTGCCAGCAGCCAGTACTGGGGGGGCCAAGACACCCAGTAC. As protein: CASSQYWGGQDTQY. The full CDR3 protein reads CASSQYWGGQDTQYF.

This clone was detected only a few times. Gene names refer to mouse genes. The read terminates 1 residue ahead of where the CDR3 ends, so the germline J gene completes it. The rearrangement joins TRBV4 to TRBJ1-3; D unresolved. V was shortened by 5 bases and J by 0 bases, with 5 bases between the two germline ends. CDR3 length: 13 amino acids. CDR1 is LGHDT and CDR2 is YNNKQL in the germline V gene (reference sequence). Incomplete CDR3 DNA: TGTGCCAGCAGCCCTCTTTCTGGAAATACGCTCTAT. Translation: CASSPLSGNTLY. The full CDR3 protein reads CASSPLSGNTLYF.

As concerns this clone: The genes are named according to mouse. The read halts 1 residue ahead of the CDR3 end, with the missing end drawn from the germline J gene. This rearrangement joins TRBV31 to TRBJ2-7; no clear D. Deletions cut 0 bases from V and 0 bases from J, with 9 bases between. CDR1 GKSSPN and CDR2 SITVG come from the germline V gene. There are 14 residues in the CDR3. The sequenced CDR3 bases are TGTGCCTGGAGTCTGGATGGCAACTCCTATGAACAGTAC. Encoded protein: CAWSLDGNSYEQY. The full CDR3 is CAWSLDGNSYEQYF. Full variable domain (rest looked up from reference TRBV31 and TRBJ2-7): AQTIHQWPVAEIKAVGSPLSLGCTIKGKSSPNLYWYWQATGGTLQQLFYSITVGQVESVVQLNLSASRPKDDQFILSTEKLLLSHSGFYLCAWSLDGNSYEQYFGPGTRLTVL.

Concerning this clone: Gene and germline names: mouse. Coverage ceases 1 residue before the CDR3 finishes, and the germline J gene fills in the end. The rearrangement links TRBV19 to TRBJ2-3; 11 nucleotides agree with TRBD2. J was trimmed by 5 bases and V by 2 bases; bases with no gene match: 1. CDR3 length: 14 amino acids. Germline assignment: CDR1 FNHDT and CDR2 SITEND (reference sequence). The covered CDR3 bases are TGTGCCAGCAGTATTGGGACTGGGGGAGAAACGCTGTAT. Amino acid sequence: CASSIGTGGETLY. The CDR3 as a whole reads CASSIGTGGETLYF.

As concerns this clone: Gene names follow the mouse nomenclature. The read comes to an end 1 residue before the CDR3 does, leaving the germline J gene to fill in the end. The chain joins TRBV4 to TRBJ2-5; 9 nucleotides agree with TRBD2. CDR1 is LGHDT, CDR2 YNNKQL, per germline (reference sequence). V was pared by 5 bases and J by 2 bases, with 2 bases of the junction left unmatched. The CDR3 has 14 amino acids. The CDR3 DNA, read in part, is TGTGCCAGCAGCCGGGACTGGGCCCAAGACACCCAGTAC. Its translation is CASSRDWAQDTQY. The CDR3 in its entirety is CASSRDWAQDTQYF.

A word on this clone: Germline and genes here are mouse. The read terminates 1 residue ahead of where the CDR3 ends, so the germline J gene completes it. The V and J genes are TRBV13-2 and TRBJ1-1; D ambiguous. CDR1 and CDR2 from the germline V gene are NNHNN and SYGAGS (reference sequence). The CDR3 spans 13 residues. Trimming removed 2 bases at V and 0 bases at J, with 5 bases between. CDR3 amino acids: CASGDRSNTEVFF. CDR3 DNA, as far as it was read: TGTGCCAGCGGTGACAGGTCAAACACAGAAGTCTTC.

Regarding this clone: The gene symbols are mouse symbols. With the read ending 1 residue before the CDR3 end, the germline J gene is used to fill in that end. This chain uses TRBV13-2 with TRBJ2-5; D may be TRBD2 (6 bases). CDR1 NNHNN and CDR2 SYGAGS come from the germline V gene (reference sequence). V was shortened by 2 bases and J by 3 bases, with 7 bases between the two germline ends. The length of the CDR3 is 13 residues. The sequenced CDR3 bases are TGTGCCAGCGGTGAAGGACTGCAAGACACCCAGTAC. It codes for CASGEGLQDTQY. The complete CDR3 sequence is CASGEGLQDTQYF.

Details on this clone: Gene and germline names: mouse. The CDR3 region is CASGARLGPYEQYF. The CDR3 bases that were read are TGTGCCAGCGGTGCCCGACTGGGGCCTTATGAACAGTAC. The chain carries TRBV13-2 and TRBJ2-7; 8 bases agree with TRBD2. The CDR3 end lies 1 residue beyond the end of the read and is filled in from the germline J gene. The CDR3 is 14 amino acids. The germline V gene encodes CDR1 NNHNN and CDR2 SYGAGS (reference sequence). V shed 3 bases and J 4 bases; nucleotides not matched to a gene: 6.

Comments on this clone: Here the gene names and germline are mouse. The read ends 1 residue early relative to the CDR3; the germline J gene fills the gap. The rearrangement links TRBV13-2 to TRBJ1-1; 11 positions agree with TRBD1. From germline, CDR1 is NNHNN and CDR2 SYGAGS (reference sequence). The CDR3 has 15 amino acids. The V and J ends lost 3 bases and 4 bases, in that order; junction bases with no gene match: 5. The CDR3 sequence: CASGGGGQGVTEVFF. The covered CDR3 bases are TGTGCCAGCGGTGGGGGGGGACAGGGGGTCACAGAAGTCTTC.

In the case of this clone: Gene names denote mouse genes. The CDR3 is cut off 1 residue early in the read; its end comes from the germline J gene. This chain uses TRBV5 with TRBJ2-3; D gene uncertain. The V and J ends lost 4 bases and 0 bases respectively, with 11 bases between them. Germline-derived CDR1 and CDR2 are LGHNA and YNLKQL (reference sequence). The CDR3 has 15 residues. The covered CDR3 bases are TGTGCCAGCAGCCCCCAAACAACTAGTGCAGAAACGCTGTAT. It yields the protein CASSPQTTSAETLY. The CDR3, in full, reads CASSPQTTSAETLYF.

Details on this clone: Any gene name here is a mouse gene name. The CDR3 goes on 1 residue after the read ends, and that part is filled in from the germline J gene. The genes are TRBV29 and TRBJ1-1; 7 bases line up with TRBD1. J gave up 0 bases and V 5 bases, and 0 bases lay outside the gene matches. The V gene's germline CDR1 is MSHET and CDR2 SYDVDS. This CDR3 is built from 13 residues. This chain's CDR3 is CASSGTANTEVFF. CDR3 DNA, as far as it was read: TGTGCTAGCAGTGGGACAGCAAACACAGAAGTCTTC.

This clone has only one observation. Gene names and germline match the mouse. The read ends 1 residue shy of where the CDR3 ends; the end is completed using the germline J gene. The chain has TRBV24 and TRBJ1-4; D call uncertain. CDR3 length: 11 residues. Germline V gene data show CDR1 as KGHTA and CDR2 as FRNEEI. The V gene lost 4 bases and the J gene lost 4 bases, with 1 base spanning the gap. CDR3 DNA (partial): TGTGCCAGCAGTCGCAACGAAAGATTATTT. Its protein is CASSRNERLF. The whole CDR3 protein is CASSRNERLFF.

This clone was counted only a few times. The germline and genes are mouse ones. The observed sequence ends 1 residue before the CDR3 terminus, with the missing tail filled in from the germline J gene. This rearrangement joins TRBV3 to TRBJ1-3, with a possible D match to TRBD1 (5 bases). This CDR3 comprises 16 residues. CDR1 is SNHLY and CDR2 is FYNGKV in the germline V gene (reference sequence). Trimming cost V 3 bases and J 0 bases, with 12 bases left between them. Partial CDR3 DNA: TGTGCCAGCAGCTTTAGCAGGGATAATTCTGGAAATACGCTCTAT. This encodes CASSFSRDNSGNTLY. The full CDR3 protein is CASSFSRDNSGNTLYF.

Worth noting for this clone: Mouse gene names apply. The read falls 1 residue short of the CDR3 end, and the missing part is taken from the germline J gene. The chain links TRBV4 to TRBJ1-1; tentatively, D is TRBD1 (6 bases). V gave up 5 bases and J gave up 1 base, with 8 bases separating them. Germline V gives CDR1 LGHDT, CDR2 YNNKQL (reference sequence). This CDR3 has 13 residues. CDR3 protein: CASSKQGNTEVFF. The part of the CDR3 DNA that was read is TGTGCCAGCAGCAAACAGGGAAACACAGAAGTCTTC.

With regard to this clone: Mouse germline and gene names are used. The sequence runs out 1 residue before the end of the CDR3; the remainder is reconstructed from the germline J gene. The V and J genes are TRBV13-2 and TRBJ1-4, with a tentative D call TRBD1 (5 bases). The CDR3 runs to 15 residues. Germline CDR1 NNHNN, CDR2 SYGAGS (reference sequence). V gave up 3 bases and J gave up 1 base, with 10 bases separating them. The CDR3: CASGGPGTSNERLFF. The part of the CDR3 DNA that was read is TGTGCCAGCGGTGGCCCGGGGACTTCCAACGAAAGATTATTT.

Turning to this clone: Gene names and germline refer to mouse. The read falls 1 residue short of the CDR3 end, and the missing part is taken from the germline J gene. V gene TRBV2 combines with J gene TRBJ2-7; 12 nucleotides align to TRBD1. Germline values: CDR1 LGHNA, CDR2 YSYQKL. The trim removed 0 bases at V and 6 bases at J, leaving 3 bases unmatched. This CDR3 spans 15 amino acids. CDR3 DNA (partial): TGTGCCAGCAGCCAAGAGGGACAGGGGGCGCGTGAACAGTAC. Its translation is CASSQEGQGAREQY. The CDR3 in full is CASSQEGQGAREQYF.

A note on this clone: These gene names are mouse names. The CDR3 bases that were read are TGTGCCAGCGGCAAAGGACTGGGGGGGTCTAGTGCAGAAACGCTGTAT. Translated, it gives CASGKGLGGSSAETLY. The complete CDR3 protein is CASGKGLGGSSAETLYF. V and J are TRBV13-2 and TRBJ2-3, with 12 bases aligning to TRBD2. The read terminates 1 residue ahead of where the CDR3 ends, so the germline J gene completes it. The CDR3 is 17 amino acids. Trimming removed 5 bases from V and 0 bases from J; junction bases left unmatched: 7. Germline assignment: CDR1 NNHNN and CDR2 SYGAGS (reference sequence).

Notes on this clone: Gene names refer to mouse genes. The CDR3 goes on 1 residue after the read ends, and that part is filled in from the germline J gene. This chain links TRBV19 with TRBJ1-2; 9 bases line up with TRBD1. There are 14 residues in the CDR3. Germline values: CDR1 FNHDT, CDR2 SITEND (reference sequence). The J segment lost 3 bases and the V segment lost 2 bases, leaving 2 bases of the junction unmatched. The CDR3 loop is CASSMGQGHSDYTF. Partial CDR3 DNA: TGTGCCAGCAGTATGGGACAGGGACACTCCGACTACACC.

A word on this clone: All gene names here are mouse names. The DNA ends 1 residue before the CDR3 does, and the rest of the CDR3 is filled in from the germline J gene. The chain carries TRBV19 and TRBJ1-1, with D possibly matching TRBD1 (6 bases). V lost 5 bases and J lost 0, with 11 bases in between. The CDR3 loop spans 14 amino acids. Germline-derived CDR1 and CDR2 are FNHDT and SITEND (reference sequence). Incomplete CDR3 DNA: TGTGCCAGCAGCCCCGGGACACCAAACACAGAAGTCTTC. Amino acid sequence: CASSPGTPNTEVF. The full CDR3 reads CASSPGTPNTEVFF. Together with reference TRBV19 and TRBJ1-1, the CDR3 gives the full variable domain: GGIITQTPKFLIGQEGQKLTLKCQQNFNHDTMYWYRQDSGKGLRLIYYSITENDLQKGDLSEGYDASREKKSSFSLTVTSAQKNEMAVFLCASSPGTPNTEVFFGKGTRLTVV.

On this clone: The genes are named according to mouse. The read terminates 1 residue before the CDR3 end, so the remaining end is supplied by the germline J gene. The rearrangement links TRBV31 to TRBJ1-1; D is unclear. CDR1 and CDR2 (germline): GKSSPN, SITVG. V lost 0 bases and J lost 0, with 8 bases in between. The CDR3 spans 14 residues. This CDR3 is CAWSLGQANTEVFF. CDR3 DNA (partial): TGTGCCTGGAGTCTAGGGCAAGCAAACACAGAAGTCTTC.

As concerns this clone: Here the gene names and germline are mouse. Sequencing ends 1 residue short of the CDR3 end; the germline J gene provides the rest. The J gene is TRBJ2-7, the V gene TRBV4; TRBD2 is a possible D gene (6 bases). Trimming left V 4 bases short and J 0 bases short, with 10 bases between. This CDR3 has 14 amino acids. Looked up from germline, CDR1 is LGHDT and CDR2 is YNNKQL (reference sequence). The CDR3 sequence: CASSSWGSSYEQYF. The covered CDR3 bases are TGTGCCAGCAGCTCCTGGGGAAGCTCCTATGAACAGTAC.

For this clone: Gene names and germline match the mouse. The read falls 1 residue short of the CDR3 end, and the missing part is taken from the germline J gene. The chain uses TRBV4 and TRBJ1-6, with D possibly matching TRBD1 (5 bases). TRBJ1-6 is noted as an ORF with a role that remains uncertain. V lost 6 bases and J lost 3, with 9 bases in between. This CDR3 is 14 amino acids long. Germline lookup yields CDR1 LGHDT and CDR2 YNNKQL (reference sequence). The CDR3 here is CASSPQGYNSPLYF. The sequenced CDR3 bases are TGTGCCAGCAGTCCCCAGGGCTATAATTCGCCCCTCTAC.